The source of this T cell receptor (beta chain) is a study of OX40 agonist ivuxolimab in advanced cancers. Study-wide context: From 23 to 79 years was the age range, with a mean of around 56 years, and nearly 85% were male.

Using immunoSEQ multiplex PCR, the repertoire was profiled, and TCRdb retains in-frame clones only, with some absent. The sample lists some 58,000 clones; around nine tenths were seen once. The CDR3 length is 14 residues. With 6 bases clipped from V and 5 bases from J, the junction kept 4 bases outside the gene matches. CDR1 is MNHNS, CDR2 SASEGT, per germline. Sampling times: baseline, cycle 4 day 1, cycle 7 day 1. The chain links TRBV6-1 to TRBJ1-6, with TRBD1 identical over 7 bases. The TCR comes from an adult with an advanced solid tumor such as melanoma, head and neck, liver or kidney cancer. Sequences were derived from CD4+ or CD8+ T cells sorted from blood, sampled in a trial of the OX40 agonist ivuxolimab. The CDR3 loop is CASSSGTDNSPLHF. Written as DNA, the CDR3 is TGTGCCAGCAGCTCCGGGACAGATAATTCACCCCTCCACTTT.